The 11 T cell receptor beta chains given below trace back to one sample, sequenced in a study of a mutant IDH1 vaccine in newly diagnosed glioma. This table comes from immunoSEQ multiplex PCR, and its TCRdb copy is limited to in-frame clones, with some not included. Of 77,000 or so clones in the sample, about 81% were seen once. No antigen has been assigned to these receptors. Time point noted: week 47, end of study. Each dose delivered 300 ug of mutant IDH1 20-mer peptide subcutaneously with imiquimod. The specimen was PBMCs, collected from a glioma patient whose treatment included an IDH1 peptide vaccine. These receptors all come from a man in his forties with glioma.

This clone has a handful of counts. The gene calls are TRBV27 and TRBJ2-7; D may be TRBD1 (6 bases). The CDR3 consists of 16 residues. Trimming shortened V by 1 base and J by 3 bases, and 16 bases separated the two germline ends. Germline V lookup: CDR1 MNHEY, CDR2 SMNVEV (reference sequence). The CDR3 spells CASSLFSGKGGYEQYF. The CDR3 nucleotides read TGTGCCAGCAGTTTATTCTCCGGGAAAGGGGGCTACGAGCAGTACTTC.

V and J are TRBV5-8 and TRBJ2-3; the D gene could be TRBD1 or TRBD2 (5 bases each). V lost 4 bases, J lost 5 bases, and 14 bases lay in between. The CDR3 consists of 14 residues. Per germline, CDR1 SGHTS and CDR2 YDEGEE. The DNA of the CDR3 is TGTGCCAGCAGCCCCGGGACCCCCGGAGATACGCAGTATTTT. It encodes CASSPGTPGDTQYF.

The chain carries TRBV18 and TRBJ2-7, with D perhaps matching TRBD2 (6 bases). This CDR3 region has 13 residues. Trimming removed 3 bases from V and 3 bases from J, with 9 bases in between. CDR1 KGHSH and CDR2 LQKENI come from the germline V gene. The CDR3 region has the DNA TGTGCCAGCTCACCGAGGAGGGGCTACGAGCAGTACTTC. Encoded protein: CASSPRRGYEQYF.

This clone occurred a few times. The V gene is TRBV4-3, the J gene TRBJ1-4; D uncertain. Germline V lookup: CDR1 LGHNA, CDR2 YSLEER. There are 16 residues in the CDR3. The V and J ends lost 4 bases and 0 bases respectively, with 12 bases between them. The CDR3: CASSPNSLATNEKLFF. As DNA, the CDR3 is TGCGCCAGCAGCCCGAACAGTCTTGCAACTAATGAAAAACTGTTTTTT.

This clone was found once. The chain employs TRBV7-2 and TRBJ1-5; D unclear. Germline-derived CDR1 and CDR2 are SGHTA and FQGNSA. The CDR3 length is 15 residues. The V end was cut by 1 base, the J end by 3 bases, with 10 bases between. The DNA of the CDR3 is TGTGCCAGCAGCTTAGTGGCACAGATCAATCAGCCCCAGCATTTT. This gives the protein CASSLVAQINQPQHF.

The chain is built from TRBV7-6 and TRBJ1-1, with 8 bases matching TRBD1. The V gene's germline CDR1 is SGHVS and CDR2 FNYEAQ. CDR3 length: 13 amino acids. V shed 3 bases and J 6 bases; nucleotides not matched to a gene: 3. Here the CDR3 DNA reads TGTGCCAGCAGCTTGGACAGGGATTCTGAAGCTTTCTTT. As protein: CASSLDRDSEAFF.

This chain joins TRBV5-4 and TRBJ2-1; 12 bases align to TRBD2. Germline CDR1 and CDR2: SGHNT and YYREEE (reference sequence). The CDR3 loop spans 19 amino acids. V gave up 4 bases and J gave up 4 bases; unmatched junction bases: 15. CDR3 DNA: TGTGCCAGCAGCCGCCCCCAAACTAGCGGGAGGTACCTATACAATGAGCAGTTCTTC. It codes for CASSRPQTSGRYLYNEQFF.

The chain recombines TRBV15 with TRBJ2-7; D gene uncertain. This CDR3 is 14 amino acids long. CDR1 LNHNV and CDR2 YYDKDF come from the germline V gene (reference sequence). The V end was cut by 3 bases, the J end by 0 bases, with 9 bases between. As DNA, the CDR3 is TGTGCCACCAGCAGTTTCCAGAGCTCCTACGAGCAGTACTTC. It codes for CATSSFQSSYEQYF.

The chain joins TRBV6-6 to TRBJ2-5, with TRBD1 as a possible D gene (6 bases). The J call is uncertain, as TRBJ2-7 better fits the DNA end. The length of the CDR3 is 12 residues. Germline assignment: CDR1 MNHNY and CDR2 SVGAGI (reference sequence). The CDR3 protein is CASSSTGREQYF. The CDR3, as DNA: TGTGCCAGCAGTTCTACAGGGCGCGAGCAGTACTTC.

The rearrangement uses TRBV18 and TRBJ2-7; D possibly corresponds to TRBD2 (5 bases). This CDR3 spans 15 amino acids. The germline gives CDR1 KGHSH, CDR2 LQKENI. V lost 3 bases and J lost 5, with 17 bases in between. The CDR3 is CASSPGLPPRHEQYF. CDR3 DNA sequence: TGTGCCAGCTCACCCGGACTGCCGCCGCGCCACGAGCAGTACTTC.

V gene TRBV19 combines with J gene TRBJ1-4; 7 positions agree with TRBD1. V shed 6 bases, J shed 7 bases, and the junction held 8 bases outside the gene matches. Per the germline V gene, CDR1 is LNHDA and CDR2 is SQIVND (reference sequence). This CDR3 contains 14 residues. CDR3 DNA: TGTGCCAGTAGCTTCACCGGGACAGTTGAAAAACTGTTTTTT. Its translation: CASSFTGTVEKLFF.